This record looks at one TCR beta chain sequence and its context. Researchers ran the assay at a deep level. Libraries were prepared by immunoSEQ multiplex PCR; TCRdb keeps only in-frame clonotypes and omits some of them. The table lists around 940,000 clones, 76% of them singletons. The data belong to a study of shared clonotypes between healthy human individuals. Germline CDR1 reads MNHNY; CDR2 reads SVGAGI (reference sequence). This CDR3 contains 12 residues. The ends were cut back, 5 bases at V and 1 base at J, with 5 bases in the middle. Donors were healthy HIV-negative adults without recent acute infections or vaccinations. All the donors were Caucasian adults who lived in Nashville, Tennessee.

The source of this sequence is a man aged 18 to 29 in good health. Sequences were obtained from memory CD4+ T cells sorted from blood. Subset denoted: CD45RA-negative fraction. The chain has TRBV6-6 and TRBJ1-1, with D uncertain. DNA for the CDR3: TGTGCCAGCAGTCCGAGGAACACTGAAGCTTTCTTT. Translation gives CASSPRNTEAFF.